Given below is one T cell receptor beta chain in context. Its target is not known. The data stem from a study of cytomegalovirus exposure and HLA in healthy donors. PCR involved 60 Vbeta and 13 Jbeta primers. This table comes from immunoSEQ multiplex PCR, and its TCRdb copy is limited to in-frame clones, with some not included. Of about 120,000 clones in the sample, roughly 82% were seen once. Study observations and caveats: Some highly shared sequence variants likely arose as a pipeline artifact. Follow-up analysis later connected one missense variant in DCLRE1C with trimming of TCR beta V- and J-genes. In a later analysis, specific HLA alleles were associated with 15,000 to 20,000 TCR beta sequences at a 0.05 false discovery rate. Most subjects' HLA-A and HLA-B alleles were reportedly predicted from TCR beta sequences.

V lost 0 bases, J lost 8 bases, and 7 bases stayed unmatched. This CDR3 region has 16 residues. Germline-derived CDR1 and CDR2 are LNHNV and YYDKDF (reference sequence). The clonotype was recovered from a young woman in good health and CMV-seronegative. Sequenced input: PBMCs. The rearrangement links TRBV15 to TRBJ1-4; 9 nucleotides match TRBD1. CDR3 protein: CATSRDRGTGREKLFF. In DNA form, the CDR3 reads TGTGCCACCAGCAGAGATAGGGGGACAGGGCGCGAAAAACTGTTTTTT.